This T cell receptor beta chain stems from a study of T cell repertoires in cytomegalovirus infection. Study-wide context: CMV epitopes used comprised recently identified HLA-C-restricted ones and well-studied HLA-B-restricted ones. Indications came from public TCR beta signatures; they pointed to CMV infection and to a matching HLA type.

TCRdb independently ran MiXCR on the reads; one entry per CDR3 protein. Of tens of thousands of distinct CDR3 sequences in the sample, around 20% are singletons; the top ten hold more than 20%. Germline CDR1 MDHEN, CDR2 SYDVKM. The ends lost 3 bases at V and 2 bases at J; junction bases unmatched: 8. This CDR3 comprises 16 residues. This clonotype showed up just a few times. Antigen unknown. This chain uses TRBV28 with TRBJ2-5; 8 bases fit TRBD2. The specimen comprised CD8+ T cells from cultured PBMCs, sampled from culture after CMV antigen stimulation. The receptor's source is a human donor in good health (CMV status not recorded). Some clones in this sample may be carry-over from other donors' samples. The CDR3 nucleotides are TGTGCCAGCAGTTTTCATGTAGCGGGGTGGCAAGAGACCCAGTACTTC. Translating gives CASSFHVAGWQETQYF.